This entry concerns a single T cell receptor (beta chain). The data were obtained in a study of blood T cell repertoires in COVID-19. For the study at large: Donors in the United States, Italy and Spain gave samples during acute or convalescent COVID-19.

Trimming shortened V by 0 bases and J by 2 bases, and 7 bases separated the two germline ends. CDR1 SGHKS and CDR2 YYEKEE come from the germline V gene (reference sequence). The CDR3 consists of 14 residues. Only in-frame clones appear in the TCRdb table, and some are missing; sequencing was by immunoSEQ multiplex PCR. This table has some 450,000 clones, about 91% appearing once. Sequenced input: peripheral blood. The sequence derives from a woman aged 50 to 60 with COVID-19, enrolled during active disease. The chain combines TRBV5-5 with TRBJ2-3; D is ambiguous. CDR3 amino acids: CASSLGLDTDTQYF. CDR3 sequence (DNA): TGTGCCAGCAGCTTGGGCCTAGACACAGATACGCAGTATTTT.